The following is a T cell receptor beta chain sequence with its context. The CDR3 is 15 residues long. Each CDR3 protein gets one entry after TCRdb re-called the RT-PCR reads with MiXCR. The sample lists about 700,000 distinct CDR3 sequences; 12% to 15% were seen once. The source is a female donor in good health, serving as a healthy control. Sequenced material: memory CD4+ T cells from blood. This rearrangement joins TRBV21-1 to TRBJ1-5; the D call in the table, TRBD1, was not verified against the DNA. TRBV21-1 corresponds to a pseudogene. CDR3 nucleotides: TGTGCCAGCAGCAAAGGGGGGAATAGCAATCAGCCCCAGCATTTT. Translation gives CASSKGGNSNQPQHF.